This T cell receptor (beta chain) was sequenced in a study of early T cells in non-severe SARS-CoV-2 infection. Study background: Sequencing was performed on bulk RNA from unsorted whole blood, leaving chains unpaired. Study-wide results and caveats: Sequences matched to VDJdb favored anti-spike CD8 responses, while private and CD4 specificities were missed.

Unique molecular identifiers tagged individual cDNA molecules. TCRdb itself ran the 5' RACE reads through MiXCR, one entry per CDR3 protein. Among tens of thousands of distinct CDR3 sequences listed, roughly 12% were seen once. Trimming cost V 5 bases and J 5 bases, with 14 bases left between them. The CDR3 extends over 14 amino acids. From germline, CDR1 is SGHRS and CDR2 YFSETQ. This clonotype was recorded a few times. The antigen is unknown. This TCR derives from an adult who was a healthcare worker with PCR-confirmed SARS-CoV-2 infection or an uninfected control (not recorded which). This chain uses TRBV5-1 with TRBJ2-4; TRBD1 might be the D (5 bases). Sequencing input: whole blood. Written as DNA, the CDR3 is TGCGCCAGCAGGTTATCGCCCAGGGAAAACATTCAGTACTTC. Translation gives CASRLSPRENIQYF.